The 16 T cell receptor beta chains in this list originate from one sample, sequenced in a study of blood T cell repertoires in COVID-19. Profiling relied on immunoSEQ multiplex PCR, and the TCRdb table lists in-frame clones only, not all of them. This table has tens of thousands of clones, just over 85% appearing once. Sequenced: peripheral blood. These receptors all come from a woman aged 80 or over with acute or convalescent COVID-19.

This rearrangement joins TRBV2 to TRBJ1-1; D unclear. The CDR3 is 14 residues long. V lost 0 bases to trimming and J lost 5 bases, with 10 bases between them. Germline loops: CDR1 SNHLY, CDR2 FYNNEI. In DNA, the CDR3 is TGTGCCAGCAGTGAAGCGTACCGGGGAACTGAAGCTTTCTTT. Its translation: CASSEAYRGTEAFF.

The chain uses TRBV11-2 and TRBJ1-6; 12 bases are a match to TRBD1. This CDR3 region has 19 residues. V was pared by 5 bases and J by 2 bases, with 10 bases of the junction left unmatched. Looked up from germline, CDR1 is SGHAT and CDR2 is FQNNGV. CDR3 sequence: CASSPTGQGAWTYNSPLHF. The CDR3 nucleotides read TGTGCCAGCAGCCCCACGGGACAGGGGGCATGGACCTATAATTCACCCCTCCACTTT.

The rearrangement joins TRBV2 to TRBJ2-1; tentative D call: TRBD2 (6 bases). V was cut by 7 bases and J by 4 bases, with 14 bases left in between. The CDR3 is 14 amino acids. Germline values: CDR1 SNHLY, CDR2 FYNNEI. This CDR3 is CASNQVGGYNEQFF. CDR3 coding DNA: TGTGCCAGCAACCAGGTCGGGGGTTACAATGAGCAGTTCTTC.

This chain connects TRBV5-1 to TRBJ1-2; D is undetermined. V was shortened by 3 bases and J by 10 bases, with 13 bases between the two germline ends. Germline V gene sequence: CDR1 SGHRS, CDR2 YFSETQ. The CDR3 is made up of 12 amino acids. CDR3 sequence (DNA): TGCGCCAGCAGCTCTAACCGGGTTTCCTACACCTTC. This gives the protein CASSSNRVSYTF.

The rearrangement links TRBV19 to TRBJ2-5; the D is unclear. The germline CDR1 and CDR2 sequences are LNHDA and SQIVND (reference sequence). This CDR3 spans 15 amino acids. The V end lost 1 base, the J end lost 1 base, and 10 bases lay between the germline ends. The CDR3 is CASSIVLRSQETQYF. The CDR3 coding sequence is TGTGCCAGTAGTATAGTCCTTCGCAGCCAAGAGACCCAGTACTTC.

The chain links TRBV7-2 to TRBJ2-7, with unresolved D. CDR1 is SGHTA, CDR2 FQGNSA, per germline. The V end was cut by 3 bases, the J end by 1 base, with 10 bases between. CDR3 length: 14 amino acids. The CDR3 region is CASSLAPMSYEQYF. CDR3 sequence (DNA): TGTGCCAGCAGCTTGGCTCCCATGTCCTACGAGCAGTACTTC.

This clone showed up just a few times. V usage is TRBV2 and J usage is TRBJ1-1, with D maybe TRBD1 (5 bases). The CDR3 is 13 amino acids. CDR1 is SNHLY and CDR2 is FYNNEI in the germline V gene. The ends were cut back, 6 bases at V and 7 bases at J, with 15 bases in the middle. The CDR3 sequence: CASSSQQTGEAFF. CDR3 DNA: TGTGCCAGCAGCTCCCAACAAACAGGTGAAGCTTTCTTT.

This clone came up a few times. The CDR3 protein is CASSGGLGSGANVLTF. DNA of the CDR3: TGTGCCAGCAGCGGAGGGCTCGGCTCTGGGGCCAACGTCCTGACTTTC. This chain connects TRBV2 to TRBJ2-6; TRBD2 is a possible D gene (6 bases). CDR1 is SNHLY, CDR2 FYNNEI, per germline. The V gene lost 6 bases and the J gene lost 0 bases, with 12 bases spanning the gap. The CDR3 sequence is 16 residues long. Looking up the rest from reference TRBV2 and TRBJ2-6 gives the full variable domain: EPEVTQTPSHQVTQMGQEVILRCVPISNHLYFYWYRQILGQKVEFLVSFYNNEISEKSEIFDDQFSVERPDGSNFTLKIRSTKLEDSAMYFCASSGGLGSGANVLTFGAGSRLTVL.

This clone was observed once. The junction and the germline gene differ at one end; a read error may be behind it. The chain joins TRBV7-7 to TRBJ2-2, with D tentatively TRBD1 (6 bases). This CDR3 contains 14 residues. Germline loops: CDR1 SSHAT, CDR2 FNYEAQ (reference sequence). CDR3 sequence: CASSLQGTTGELFF. CDR3 bases: TGTGCTAGCAGCTTACAGGGAACGACCGGGGAGCTGTTTTTT.

The chain has TRBV7-8 and TRBJ2-2; D is possibly TRBD2 (5 bases). The CDR3 is made up of 14 amino acids. The V gene's germline CDR1 is SGHVS and CDR2 FQNEAQ. Trimming cost V 0 bases and J 4 bases, with 6 bases left between them. The CDR3 sequence is CASSLAGSTGELFF. CDR3 sequence (DNA): TGTGCCAGCAGCTTAGCAGGGAGCACCGGGGAGCTGTTTTTT.

This chain joins TRBV24-1 and TRBJ2-5; D not resolved. The CDR3 has 13 residues. Germline V gene lookup returns CDR1 KGHDR and CDR2 SFDVKD. Between the trimmed V and J ends, which lost 4 bases and 5 bases, there was a span of 10 bases. Here the CDR3 reads CATSDPNGETQYF. The CDR3 DNA reads TGTGCCACCAGTGACCCAAACGGGGAGACCCAGTACTTC.

V is TRBV12-3 or TRBV12-4 and J is TRBJ2-7; weak D call: TRBD1 (6 bases). The CDR3 has 12 amino acids. V was trimmed by 6 bases and J by 2 bases, leaving 8 bases between them. The CDR3 coding sequence is TGTGCCAGCAGCACAGGGACCTACGAGCAGTACTTC. Translated: CASSTGTYEQYF.

The J gene is TRBJ2-3, the V gene TRBV9; 7 nucleotides align to TRBD1. The trim removed 2 bases at V and 0 bases at J, leaving 3 bases unmatched. This CDR3 has 15 amino acids. CDR1 is SGDLS, CDR2 YYNGEE, per germline. CDR3 sequence reads: CASSVGTESTDTQYF. Here the CDR3 DNA reads TGTGCCAGCAGCGTGGGGACAGAGAGCACAGATACGCAGTATTTT. The entire variable domain, with the rest obtained from reference TRBV9 and TRBJ2-3, is as follows: DSGVTQTPKHLITATGQRVTLRCSPRSGDLSVYWYQQSLDQGLQFLIQYYNGEERAKGNILERFSAQQFPDLHSELNLSSLELGDSALYFCASSVGTESTDTQYFGPGTRLTVL.

V is TRBV10-3 and J is TRBJ2-7; TRBD2 matches 8 bases. The J segment lost 0 bases and the V segment lost 2 bases, leaving 6 bases of the junction unmatched. Germline CDR1 is ENHRY and CDR2 is SYGVKD. The CDR3 spans 16 residues. The CDR3: CAISESGGRYSYEQYF. The CDR3 DNA follows: TGTGCCATCAGTGAGAGCGGCGGGAGGTACTCCTACGAGCAGTACTTC.

The gene calls are TRBV30 and TRBJ1-2; D may be TRBD1 (5 bases). Trimming left V 5 bases short and J 4 bases short, with 17 bases between. Germline CDR1 and CDR2: GTSNPN and SVGIG (reference sequence). This CDR3 contains 14 residues. This CDR3 is CAWVIKGPGYGYTF. CDR3 in DNA: TGTGCCTGGGTAATCAAGGGGCCGGGCTATGGCTACACCTTC.

J is TRBJ2-1 and V is TRBV4-2, with D possibly matching TRBD1 (7 bases). The CDR3 covers 13 residues. The germline V gene has CDR1 LGHNA and CDR2 YNFKEQ. Trimming removed 5 bases from V and 6 bases from J, with 11 bases in between. The CDR3 nucleotides read TGTGCCAGCAGCGCGGGACAGCCCAATGAGCAGTTCTTC. It translates to CASSAGQPNEQFF.